The 14 T cell receptor beta chains given below trace back to one sample, sequenced in a study of graft-versus-host responses after intestinal transplantation. Antigens for these TCRs are unknown. The repertoire was sequenced with immunoSEQ multiplex PCR; TCRdb's copy has only in-frame clones and lacks some. The sample has 130,000 or so clones, just over 90% seen once; the top ten hold over 0.15%. The sequencing used unstimulated CD4+ T cells sorted from spleen or lymph node cells, collected before intestinal transplant. The receptor set was obtained from a human donor who received an intestinal transplant.

In its sample, this clone was seen once. The genes are TRBV7-3 and TRBJ2-3, with a tentative D call TRBD1 (5 bases). This CDR3 is built from 16 residues. The V gene lost 5 bases and the J gene lost 3 bases, with 18 bases spanning the gap. Looked up from germline, CDR1 is SGHTA and CDR2 is FQGTGA. Written as DNA, the CDR3 is TGTGCCAGCAGCCCGCGAGGCCCCAGGGTGACAGATACGCAGTATTTT. It translates to CASSPRGPRVTDTQYF.

This clone was seen a single time. The V and J genes are TRBV5-1 and TRBJ2-7; D remains ambiguous. V lost 0 bases to trimming and J lost 7 bases, with 8 bases between them. There are 12 residues in the CDR3. Germline CDR1 reads SGHRS; CDR2 reads YFSETQ. CDR3 loop: CASSLESREQYF. In nucleotides, the CDR3 is TGCGCCAGCAGCTTGGAAAGCCGAGAGCAGTACTTC.

V and J are TRBV5-6 and TRBJ1-2; 7 positions agree with TRBD1. The V and J ends lost 4 bases and 8 bases, in that order; junction bases with no gene match: 8. CDR3 length: 13 amino acids. In germline, CDR1 is SGHDT, CDR2 YYEEEE. The CDR3 DNA is TGTGCCAGCAGCCCTCGCAGACAGGGAGGCTACACCTTC. It is translated as CASSPRRQGGYTF.

The rearrangement links TRBV18 to TRBJ2-6; D not certain. The CDR3 has 13 amino acids. V was clipped by 6 bases and J by 2 bases, with 5 bases between them. Germline assignment: CDR1 KGHSH and CDR2 LQKENI. The chain's CDR3 is CASSGPGANVLTF. The CDR3 DNA sequence: TGTGCCAGCTCCGGACCTGGGGCCAACGTCCTGACTTTC.

V usage is TRBV5-1 and J usage is TRBJ2-2; D unresolved. V lost 0 bases, J lost 4 bases, and 7 bases lay in between. This CDR3 comprises 14 residues. Germline values: CDR1 SGHRS, CDR2 YFSETQ. The CDR3 loop reads CASSLAATTGELFF. CDR3 DNA sequence: TGCGCCAGCAGCTTGGCGGCAACCACCGGGGAGCTGTTTTTT.

The rearrangement links TRBV5-4 to TRBJ2-5; 7 bases are a match to TRBD2. The CDR3 extends over 16 amino acids. Per the germline V gene, CDR1 is SGHNT and CDR2 is YYREEE (reference sequence). V trimming: 0 bases; J trimming: 2 bases; junction bases outside the gene matches: 7. CDR3 protein: CASSLVGGTIQETQYF. The CDR3 nucleotides read TGTGCCAGCAGCTTGGTCGGAGGGACTATACAAGAGACCCAGTACTTC.

As concerns this clone: A read error may produce the germline difference seen at one junction end. The genes are TRBV7-9 and TRBJ1-2; 10 nucleotides align to TRBD1. The CDR3 totals 13 residues. The germline V gene encodes CDR1 SEHNR and CDR2 FQNEAQ (reference sequence). The CDR3 nucleotides read TGTGCCAGCAGCTTATTGGACAGGGGGGACCTCTCCTTC. Its protein is CASSLLDRGDLSF.

This chain uses TRBV30 with TRBJ2-7; D ambiguous. There are 13 residues in the CDR3. Germline V gene data show CDR1 as GTSNPN and CDR2 as SVGIG (reference sequence). V lost 3 bases and J 4 bases, leaving 13 bases between the germline ends. The CDR3 region has the DNA TGTGCCTGGAGCAATGGGTGGGGTTACGAGCAGTACTTC. Translating it yields CAWSNGWGYEQYF.

The rearrangement links TRBV6-6 to TRBJ2-5, with 7 bases aligning to TRBD2. The CDR3 loop spans 16 amino acids. The V gene's germline CDR1 is MNHNY and CDR2 SVGAGI (reference sequence). After removal of 4 bases from V and 3 bases from J, the junction contained 11 bases not matched to a gene. Written as DNA, the CDR3 is TGTGCCAGCAGTTCCCTGGGGGAGGGAGACGAAGAGACCCAGTACTTC. It translates to CASSSLGEGDEETQYF.

As to this clone: Other nucleotide sequences in the sample specify the same CDR3. The DNA of the CDR3 is TGCGCCAGCAGCTTGGGGGGTTACGAGCAGTACTTC. This encodes CASSLGGYEQYF. The chain recombines TRBV5-1 with TRBJ2-7; D is uncertain. The V gene's germline CDR1 is SGHRS and CDR2 YFSETQ. V was pared by 0 bases and J by 4 bases, with 5 bases between. The CDR3 totals 12 residues.

The chain recombines TRBV5-1 with TRBJ1-2; D ambiguous. V was pared by 0 bases and J by 8 bases, with 17 bases between. The germline V gene has CDR1 SGHRS and CDR2 YFSETQ. This CDR3 is built from 15 residues. The DNA of the CDR3 is TGCGCCAGCAGCTTGGAAGTGCCAGCGGCGAGCGGCTACACCTTC. It yields the protein CASSLEVPAASGYTF. The variable domain in full, completed from reference TRBV5-1 and TRBJ1-2, reads KAGVTQTPRYLIKTRGQQVTLSCSPISGHRSVSWYQQTPGQGLQFLFEYFSETQRNKGNFPGRFSGRQFSNSRSEMNVSTLELGDSALYLCASSLEVPAASGYTFGSGTRLTVV.

The CDR3 here is CASSVGTVGQETQYF. The CDR3 DNA reads as TGTGCCAGCAGCGTAGGGACAGTGGGCCAAGAGACCCAGTACTTC. The chain recombines TRBV9 with TRBJ2-5; the D gene is possibly TRBD1 (6 bases). Trimming pared 0 bases from V and 1 base from J, leaving 10 bases between. This CDR3 comprises 15 residues. Germline CDR1 SGDLS, CDR2 YYNGEE.

V gene TRBV5-6 combines with J gene TRBJ2-3; the D gene is possibly TRBD1 (5 bases). Trimming cost V 2 bases and J 3 bases, with 13 bases left between them. Germline V CDR1 and CDR2: SGHDT, YYEEEE. The CDR3 runs to 15 residues. CDR3 sequence: CASSLPGKKTDTQYF. The CDR3 coding sequence is TGTGCCAGCAGCTTACCAGGGAAGAAGACAGATACGCAGTATTTT.

The rearrangement links TRBV15 to TRBJ2-3; D unclear. Germline CDR1 LNHNV, CDR2 YYDKDF (reference sequence). This CDR3 has 15 residues. V lost 1 base and J 0 bases, leaving 8 bases between the germline ends. The CDR3 DNA reads as TGTGCCACCAGCAGAGCATTCTCTAGCACAGATACGCAGTATTTT. Translated: CATSRAFSSTDTQYF.